The next 3 T cell receptor beta chains were all read from a single sample in a study of blood T cell repertoires in COVID-19. TCRdb's table, derived via immunoSEQ multiplex PCR, lists solely in-frame clones and lacks some. The sample carries some 200,000 clones, about 86% recorded once. Sequenced input: peripheral blood. The origin of the receptors is a man younger than 30 with active or convalescent COVID-19.

V gene TRBV9 combines with J gene TRBJ1-5; no reliable D call. The CDR3 spans 16 residues. The V end lost 2 bases, the J end lost 6 bases, and 18 bases lay between the germline ends. Germline V CDR1 and CDR2: SGDLS, YYNGEE. CDR3 coding DNA: TGTGCCAGCAGCGTTTATCTGGCCCCCCGGGGTCAGCCCCAGCATTTT. This codes for CASSVYLAPRGQPQHF.

The V and J genes are TRBV7-7 and TRBJ2-2, with 10 nucleotides matching TRBD1. From germline, CDR1 is SSHAT and CDR2 FNYEAQ (reference sequence). Trimming cost V 2 bases and J 3 bases; bases outside gene matches: 9. The CDR3 is made up of 18 amino acids. The DNA for the CDR3 is TGTGCCAGCAGCTTACGTACCTCGGACAGGGGGTACACCGGGGAGCTGTTTTTT. Translated: CASSLRTSDRGYTGELFF.

J is TRBJ2-7 and V is TRBV28; the match to TRBD1 covers 9 bases. CDR3 length: 15 amino acids. J lost 1 base, V lost 5 bases, and 6 bases had no gene match. Germline CDR1 is MDHEN and CDR2 is SYDVKM. The CDR3 region is CASSRPGQGSYEQYF. The CDR3 DNA sequence: TGTGCCAGCAGTCGTCCGGGACAGGGTTCCTACGAGCAGTACTTC.